This section outlines one T cell receptor (beta chain) sequence together with its context. Its specificity is not known. These data belong to a study of post-analysis software for immune sequencing data. Study-wide results and caveats: Controls' normalized Chao1 diversity significantly exceeded that of multiple sclerosis patients. Patients showed TRBV5-6, TRBV5-1 and TRBV20-1 among 4 or 5 TRBV segments more frequent than in controls.

With V trimmed by 5 bases and J by 2 bases, 13 bases remained unmatched. Germline lookup yields CDR1 SQVTM and CDR2 ANQGSEA. The CDR3 has 16 amino acids. Tagging with unique molecular identifiers was a feature of the TCR beta cDNA libraries. Starting from approximately 1 to 10 million T cells, the study yielded 500,000 or so cDNA molecules. TCRdb re-analysed the PCR reads in MiXCR, keeping a single row per CDR3 protein. This repertoire shows hundreds of thousands of distinct CDR3 sequences, under 55% found once; its top ten account for roughly 12%. The gene calls are TRBV29-1 and TRBJ1-2, with TRBD1 identical over 8 bases. This TCR was recovered from a girl between 5 and 17 years old with multiple sclerosis. Sequenced input: blood. The CDR3 loop reads CSVLGFSDRDNYGYTF. The DNA of the CDR3 is TGCAGCGTTTTGGGATTTTCGGACAGGGACAACTATGGCTACACCTTC.